Presented here are 26 T cell receptor beta chains from one specimen sequenced in a study of T cell repertoires in cytomegalovirus infection. One entry per CDR3 protein, called by TCRdb with MiXCR from the reads. The table includes 550,000 to 850,000 distinct CDR3 sequences, around 32% detected once. No cognate antigen is known for these TCRs. The material was cultured PBMCs, obtained from culture after CMV antigen stimulation. Receptors originate from a human donor in good health (CMV status not recorded). Some clones in this sample may be carry-over from other donors' samples.

This clonotype was detected once. The rearrangement links TRBV5-6 to TRBJ2-3; TRBD2 matches 8 bases. Losses at the gene ends were 0 bases for V and 4 bases for J; bases not matched to a gene: 10. CDR1 is SGHDT, CDR2 YYEEEE, per germline. The CDR3 has 17 residues. In DNA form, the CDR3 reads TGTGCCAGCAGCTTGGAAGGCGGGGGGAGATTTGCAGATACGCAGTATTTT. Translating gives CASSLEGGGRFADTQYF.

This clonotype has a handful of counts. V and J are TRBV4-2 and TRBJ2-7, with 10 bases fitting TRBD2. This CDR3 is 16 amino acids long. Germline loops: CDR1 LGHNA, CDR2 YNFKEQ. V lost 0 bases, J lost 2 bases, and 4 bases stayed unmatched. CDR3 sequence: CASSQEASGGTYEQYF. The CDR3 DNA reads as TGTGCCAGCAGCCAAGAGGCTAGCGGGGGAACCTACGAGCAGTACTTC.

The sample holds a few counts of this clonotype. This chain links TRBV7-6 with TRBJ2-1; TRBD2 agrees at 14 bases. This CDR3 region has 17 residues. V lost 5 bases to trimming and J lost 5 bases; unmatched junction nucleotides: 8. Germline assignment: CDR1 SGHVS and CDR2 FNYEAQ. CDR3 DNA sequence: TGTGCCAGCAGCCCTCTAGGGACTAGCGGGAGCCACAATGAGCAGTTCTTC. This encodes CASSPLGTSGSHNEQFF.

This clonotype was recorded a few times. CDR3 amino acids: CASRGDRGPDTQYF. The CDR3, as DNA: TGTGCCAGCAGGGGGGACAGAGGGCCAGATACGCAGTATTTT. The chain joins TRBV12-3 or TRBV12-4 to TRBJ2-3, with 7 bases lining up with TRBD1. The CDR3 length is 14 residues. The V segment lost 6 bases and the J segment 4 bases; nucleotides outside the gene matches: 7.

This chain uses TRBV10-3 with TRBJ1-3, with no clear D. Germline lookup yields CDR1 ENHRY and CDR2 SYGVKD. This CDR3 has 14 amino acids. Trimming took off 10 bases at V and 0 bases at J, with 13 bases between the two ends. The CDR3 region is CATWHPSSGNTIYF. CDR3 DNA sequence: TGTGCCACCTGGCACCCATCCTCTGGAAACACCATATATTTT.

This clonotype occurred a few times. The rearrangement uses TRBV10-3 and TRBJ1-2, with 7 bases that match TRBD1. This CDR3 contains 14 residues. From germline, CDR1 is ENHRY and CDR2 SYGVKD. Trimming removed 4 bases from V and 3 bases from J; junction bases left unmatched: 5. The CDR3 reads CAISGGGLDYGYTF. DNA for the CDR3: TGTGCCATCAGTGGAGGGGGCCTTGACTATGGCTACACCTTC.

This clonotype was seen a few times. The gene calls are TRBV7-6 and TRBJ1-2, with 7 bases identical to TRBD1. The CDR3 runs to 13 residues. Germline lookup yields CDR1 SGHVS and CDR2 FNYEAQ. Trimming took 5 bases from V and 6 from J; bases not matched to a gene: 6. The CDR3 loop is CASSQGTVHGYTF. Written as DNA, the CDR3 is TGTGCCAGCAGCCAAGGGACAGTCCATGGCTACACCTTC.

V is TRBV19 and J is TRBJ2-2; 8 nucleotides line up with TRBD2. V shed 5 bases and J 3 bases; nucleotides not matched to a gene: 5. Germline V gene sequence: CDR1 LNHDA, CDR2 SQIVND (reference sequence). The CDR3 loop spans 15 amino acids. The CDR3 loop is CASSLRTSHTGELFF. The CDR3 bases are TGTGCCAGTAGTCTTCGGACTAGCCACACCGGGGAGCTGTTTTTT.

The rearrangement uses TRBV5-1 and TRBJ1-2; a possible D gene is TRBD1 (5 bases). This CDR3 has 15 amino acids. The germline gives CDR1 SGHRS, CDR2 YFSETQ. V was trimmed by 0 bases and J by 5 bases, leaving 14 bases between them. CDR3 in amino acids: CASSLDSRRGYGYTF. CDR3 in DNA: TGCGCCAGCAGCTTGGACAGCCGGAGGGGTTATGGCTACACCTTC.

This sequence joins TRBV12-3 or TRBV12-4 and TRBJ1-1; perhaps TRBD1 as D (6 bases). V lost 6 bases to trimming and J lost 0 bases, with 14 bases between them. There are 15 residues in the CDR3. The CDR3: CASSSRGVVNTEAFF. CDR3 in DNA: TGTGCCAGCAGCTCAAGGGGGGTTGTGAACACTGAAGCTTTCTTT.

This clonotype has only a few counts. The rearrangement joins TRBV15 to TRBJ2-7; weak D call: TRBD2 (5 bases). Germline loops: CDR1 LNHNV, CDR2 YYDKDF (reference sequence). Trimming took 3 bases from V and 0 from J, leaving 15 bases between them. This CDR3 contains 16 residues. The CDR3 loop reads CATSRDRLGSSYEQYF. In nucleotides, the CDR3 is TGTGCCACCAGCAGGGATCGCCTAGGGAGCTCCTACGAGCAGTACTTC.

The chain has TRBV5-1 and TRBJ2-7; possible D gene TRBD1, 7 bases. The CDR3 totals 14 residues. Trimming cost V 7 bases and J 7 bases, with 21 bases left between them. CDR1 is SGHRS and CDR2 is YFSETQ in the germline V gene. The CDR3 nucleotides are TGCGCCAGCGAGCTTGAAGGGGGCGCGGGGGAGCAGTACTTC. Its translation is CASELEGGAGEQYF.

This clonotype was seen repeatedly, ten times or more. The chain joins TRBV7-2 to TRBJ2-7, with D uncertain. There are 11 residues in the CDR3. The germline V and J ends were trimmed by 4 bases and 7 bases, with 8 bases remaining between them. In germline, CDR1 is SGHTA, CDR2 FQGNSA. The CDR3 nucleotides are TGTGCCAGCAGCTCATTACTTGAGCAGTACTTC. It specifies CASSSLLEQYF.

As DNA, the CDR3 is TGTGCCAGCAGCTTGAGGACAGGGTACGATGGCTACACCTTC. Amino acids: CASSLRTGYDGYTF. The chain combines TRBV7-2 with TRBJ1-2; TRBD1 agrees at 8 bases. The germline V gene encodes CDR1 SGHTA and CDR2 FQGNSA. With V trimmed by 3 bases and J by 6 bases, 6 bases remained unmatched. The CDR3 totals 14 residues.

This clonotype has only a few counts. The gene calls are TRBV7-2 and TRBJ2-7; 9 positions match TRBD2. Germline V gives CDR1 SGHTA, CDR2 FQGNSA. The V gene end was trimmed by 6 bases and the J gene end by 7 bases; junction bases not matched to a gene: 10. This CDR3 is 14 amino acids long. As DNA, the CDR3 is TGTGCCAGCAGTTCGCGGGGGGGAGCGAAGGAGCAGTACTTC. This sequence encodes CASSSRGGAKEQYF.

This clonotype was seen once. The V and J genes are TRBV6-2 or TRBV6-3 and TRBJ1-1, with D perhaps matching TRBD1 (6 bases). V was trimmed by 0 bases and J by 5 bases, leaving 16 bases between them. The germline V gene encodes CDR1 MNHEY and CDR2 SVGEGT. The CDR3 is 16 residues long. The CDR3 loop is CASSYSLREGGTEAFF. CDR3 nucleotides: TGTGCCAGCAGTTACTCGTTGAGGGAAGGGGGTACTGAAGCTTTCTTT.

The CDR3 bases are TGTGCCACCGGGACAGGGTCCCCCTACGAGCAGTACTTC. This encodes CATGTGSPYEQYF. V and J are TRBV6-1 and TRBJ2-7; 9 nucleotides agree with TRBD1. This CDR3 is 13 amino acids long. V lost 10 bases, J lost 2 bases, and 6 bases stayed unmatched. Per germline, CDR1 MNHNS and CDR2 SASEGT.

The chain joins TRBV7-6 to TRBJ2-6; D remains unclear. The CDR3 is 18 amino acids. Germline V lookup: CDR1 SGHVS, CDR2 FNYEAQ. Trimming removed 4 bases from V and 0 bases from J, with 16 bases in between. CDR3 in DNA: TGTGCCAGCAGCTCGCTTGGGGAAATCCTCTCTGGGGCCAACGTCCTGACTTTC. This gives the protein CASSSLGEILSGANVLTF.

The chain links TRBV5-4 to TRBJ1-1, with D possibly being TRBD1 (6 bases). This CDR3 is built from 14 residues. The V gene's germline CDR1 is SGHNT and CDR2 YYREEE (reference sequence). V was shortened by 4 bases and J by 4 bases, with 14 bases between the two germline ends. The CDR3 coding sequence is TGTGCCAGCAGCCGCGGAGGGGGAAGCACTGAAGCTTTCTTT. Its translation: CASSRGGGSTEAFF.

This CDR3 is CASSLAGGRVSDNEQFF. The CDR3 nucleotides read TGTGCCAGCAGCTTAGCGGGGGGGCGGGTATCGGACAATGAGCAGTTCTTC. The J gene is TRBJ2-1, the V gene TRBV7-2; possibly TRBD2 for D (7 bases). Germline V gene data show CDR1 as SGHTA and CDR2 as FQGNSA. V shed 0 bases and J shed 5 bases, with 17 bases lying between them. This CDR3 contains 17 residues.

The chain carries TRBV10-1 and TRBJ2-2; no reliable D call. V lost 3 bases and J 6 bases, leaving 5 bases between the germline ends. Per the germline V gene, CDR1 is WNHNN and CDR2 is SYGVQD (reference sequence). The CDR3 loop spans 12 amino acids. CDR3 sequence reads: CASSEVAGELFF. The CDR3 DNA reads as TGCGCCAGCAGTGAAGTTGCCGGGGAGCTGTTTTTT.

This rearrangement joins TRBV7-2 to TRBJ2-5; unclear D gene. This CDR3 has 14 residues. Germline-derived CDR1 and CDR2 are SGHTA and FQGNSA. Trimming shortened V by 5 bases and J by 2 bases, and 12 bases separated the two germline ends. In DNA, the CDR3 is TGTGCCAGCAGCCCCTCTGTAGGGCAAGAGACCCAGTACTTC. Amino acids: CASSPSVGQETQYF.

This clonotype has just a few counts. V is TRBV20-1 and J is TRBJ1-5; 11 bases match TRBD1. The V gene's germline CDR1 is DFQATT and CDR2 SNEGSKA (reference sequence). The junction had 8 bases not matched to a gene; V was cut back by 4 bases and J by 3 bases. The CDR3 length is 16 residues. CDR3 nucleotides: TGCAGTGCTATAGGACAGGGGGCGCGGAACAATCAGCCCCAGCATTTT. Its protein product is CSAIGQGARNNQPQHF.

This clonotype was observed a single time. J is TRBJ2-2 and V is TRBV6-1; 10 bases match TRBD2. CDR1 is MNHNS and CDR2 is SASEGT in the germline V gene. With V trimmed by 5 bases and J by 1 base, 10 bases remained unmatched. The CDR3 extends over 18 amino acids. Written as DNA, the CDR3 is TGTGCCAGCAGTTACCGGGGACTAGCGCGGGGGAACACCGGGGAGCTGTTTTTT. This sequence encodes CASSYRGLARGNTGELFF.

This clonotype was seen repeatedly, ten times or more. The CDR3 DNA reads TGTGCCAGCAGCGAAAGAGGGGGGCTGGGCAATCAGCCCCAGCATTTT. Amino acids: CASSERGGLGNQPQHF. This chain joins TRBV7-2 and TRBJ1-5, with D tentatively TRBD1 (6 bases). Between the trimmed V and J ends, which lost 5 bases and 2 bases, there was a span of 16 bases. Germline CDR1 and CDR2: SGHTA and FQGNSA. There are 16 residues in the CDR3.

This clonotype showed up just a few times. The V and J genes are TRBV20-1 and TRBJ2-5; D not resolved. The CDR3 loop spans 11 amino acids. V lost 7 bases, J lost 1 base, and 7 bases lay in between. Germline CDR1 is DFQATT and CDR2 is SNEGSKA (reference sequence). CDR3 nucleotide sequence: TGCAGTGGGGATATCCAAGAGACCCAGTACTTC. It encodes CSGDIQETQYF.